This T cell receptor (beta chain) emerged from a study of T cell responses to AZD1222 COVID-19 vaccine. Study-wide results and limits: Targets within unmutated variant regions were reportedly found for nearly half of spike-specific TCRs.

Assay: immunoSEQ multiplex PCR; the TCRdb copy retains only in-frame clones and omits some. The profile covers about 67,000 clones, with around 84% appearing a single time and approximately 21% taken by the ten largest. Points on this clone: Its antigen is undetermined.

The length of the CDR3 is 14 residues. V lost 4 bases to trimming and J lost 3 bases, with 10 bases between them. Germline V gene data show CDR1 as MDHEN and CDR2 as SYDVKM. Sequences were derived from peripheral blood, sampled on day 0 of AZD1222 vaccination. The TCR was taken from an adult in good health. The chain combines TRBV28 with TRBJ1-5, with D hard to call. The CDR3 region has the DNA TGTGCCAGCAGTTACGAGGAAACCAATCAGCCCCAGCATTTT. This sequence encodes CASSYEETNQPQHF.